A single TCR beta chain is shown here with its context. Its antigen is unknown. These data are taken from a study of post-analysis software for immune sequencing data. Study background: The courses of disease that were included comprised relapsing-remitting, secondary progressive and progressive-relapsing multiple sclerosis. Study-level results: Strong co-clustering by F measure was evident for samples that had been prepared in the same batch. Included in a set of a handful of TRBV segments more frequent in patients than controls were TRBV5-6, TRBV5-1 and TRBV20-1. A significant reduction in normalized Chao1 diversity was observed in multiple sclerosis patients versus controls.

Looked up from germline, CDR1 is SGDLS and CDR2 is YYNGEE. This CDR3 spans 15 amino acids. Unique molecular identifiers were carried by the TCR beta cDNA libraries. T cells numbering 1 to 10 million gave rise to a few hundred thousand cDNA molecules. TCRdb independently ran MiXCR on the PCR reads; one entry per CDR3 protein. The sample lists approximately 440,000 distinct CDR3 sequences; around 40% were seen once. The material sequenced was blood. The source is a girl aged 5-17 years with multiple sclerosis. The chain is built from TRBV9 and TRBJ2-5; D possibly corresponds to TRBD1 (7 bases). The DNA end is a closer match to TRBJ2-7, so the J assignment may be wrong. The CDR3 loop reads CASSEGGQLSYEQYF. The CDR3 nucleotides are TGTGCCAGCAGCGAGGGGGGACAGTTATCCTACGAGCAGTACTTC.